This is a list of T cell receptor beta chains from one sample in a study of blood T cell repertoires in COVID-19. Here immunoSEQ multiplex PCR was the method, and the copy in TCRdb shows in-frame clones only, minus some. The repertoire holds about 120,000 clones, roughly 82% seen once, with more than 15% in the top ten. Sequenced material: peripheral blood. The source is a woman aged 55 to 70 with acute or convalescent COVID-19. Each CDR3 is given with its conserved first and last residue. The size field is filled for only some rows; it gives once, few, many or a size class.

clone_size j_call v_call cdr3_aa
NA TRBJ1-2 TRBV28 CASSSQTGTYGYTF
few TRBJ1-5 TRBV18 CASSDRDRVQPQHF
NA TRBJ2-2 TRBV5-1 CASSTWTGNTGELFF
NA TRBJ1-2 TRBV11-2 CASSLSMSANYGYTF
NA TRBJ1-1 TRBV5-5 CASSLVTRAFF
NA TRBJ2-5 TRBV7-2 CASSTFLLQGVQETQYF
NA TRBJ2-5 TRBV7-3 CASSLAGGLQETQYF
NA TRBJ1-2 TRBV4-3 CASSQELLDRAPGAKYGYTF
NA TRBJ1-2 TRBV9 CASSVAGEAAYGYTF
NA TRBJ2-7 TRBV5-4 CASSLDGQGFYEQYF
NA TRBJ2-1 TRBV10-3 CAISSGFSSYNEQFF
NA TRBJ2-2 TRBV12-3/TRBV12-4 CASRAQATGELFF
NA TRBJ1-4 TRBV9 CASSVAPDRGAKLFF
NA TRBJ2-7 TRBV5-6 CASSLGQGAYEQYF
NA TRBJ1-2 TRBV9 CASSVDGTDYGYTF
NA TRBJ2-1 TRBV5-1 CASSLRTGGNRSYNEQFF
NA TRBJ2-3 TRBV5-6 CASSRGPGPDTQYF
NA TRBJ1-2 TRBV28 CASNIQGAVNYGYTF
NA TRBJ1-2 TRBV29-1 CSASQGNYGYTF
NA TRBJ1-3 TRBV7-9 CASTREISGNTIYF
NA TRBJ1-6 TRBV4-1 CASSPRDRGGSPLHF
NA TRBJ2-7 TRBV4-1 CASSQVGQSSYEQYF
NA TRBJ2-1 TRBV2 CASTLQGAYNEQFF
NA TRBJ2-5 TRBV11-3 CASRAGQETQYF
NA TRBJ2-7 TRBV18 CASSPRENSEQYF
NA TRBJ2-7 TRBV5-4 CASSLGTEVSYEQYF
NA TRBJ1-2 TRBV7-2 CASSLIRGAEGYTF
few TRBJ1-1 TRBV29-1 CSVEEGGGTEAFF
NA TRBJ1-3 TRBV7-9 CASSRQTSAGNTIYF
NA TRBJ2-3 TRBV5-4 CASSFRGTGTDTQYF
NA TRBJ2-1 TRBV10-3 CAISERQGYNEQFF
NA TRBJ1-4 TRBV4-2 CASSQDSTNEKLFF
NA TRBJ2-3 TRBV3-1/TRBV3-2 CASSQGRNPSTDTQYF
NA TRBJ1-4 TRBV6-5 CASSGGYGEKLFF
NA TRBJ2-7 TRBV11-3 CASSLGDTPFEQYF